This entry lists 10 T cell receptor beta chains sequenced from one sample in a study of cytomegalovirus exposure and HLA in healthy donors. PCR primers comprised 60 Vbeta and 13 Jbeta primers. TCRdb keeps only in-frame clones here, not all; method: immunoSEQ multiplex PCR. The table has under 170,000 clones, around 75% seen once. The sample was PBMCs. Source of these receptors: a human donor in good health.

The gene calls are TRBV30 and TRBJ2-5; D gene ambiguous. The assigned J gene may be wrong: the sequence end matches TRBJ2-7 better. CDR1 GTSNPN and CDR2 SVGIG come from the germline V gene (reference sequence). The CDR3 sequence is 11 residues long. The CDR3 coding sequence is TGTGCCTGGAGTGTAACTTACGAGCAGTACTTC. The encoded protein is CAWSVTYEQYF.

The chain uses TRBV6-6 and TRBJ2-2, with 7 bases that match TRBD2. The V gene's germline CDR1 is MNHNY and CDR2 SVGAGI (reference sequence). With V trimmed by 5 bases and J by 0 bases, 3 bases remained unmatched. This CDR3 has 15 residues. The chain's CDR3 is CASSNREANTGELFF. The CDR3 DNA reads as TGTGCCAGCAGTAATCGGGAGGCGAACACCGGGGAGCTGTTTTTT.

The chain has TRBV10-1 and TRBJ2-1; TRBD2 is a possible D gene (7 bases). The germline V and J ends were trimmed by 5 bases and 3 bases, with 20 bases remaining between them. Looked up from germline, CDR1 is WNHNN and CDR2 is SYGVQD (reference sequence). The CDR3 is made up of 17 amino acids. The CDR3 bases are TGCGCCAGCAGTAGAAGGGGGGCTAGCGGAGTCTACAATGAGCAGTTCTTC. It is translated as CASSRRGASGVYNEQFF.

V is TRBV2 and J is TRBJ2-5; D is possibly TRBD1 (5 bases). Per the germline V gene, CDR1 is SNHLY and CDR2 is FYNNEI. The CDR3 has 15 residues. The V end was cut by 3 bases, the J end by 5 bases, with 16 bases between. The CDR3 DNA reads TGTGCCAGCAGTGACGTTGGGGCTTCACGTGAGACCCAGTACTTC. Residues: CASSDVGASRETQYF.

The V and J genes are TRBV4-1 and TRBJ2-1; 10 bases are shared with TRBD2. J gave up 8 bases and V 2 bases, and 18 bases lay outside the gene matches. The CDR3 covers 19 residues. From germline, CDR1 is MGHRA and CDR2 YSYEKL. CDR3 protein: CASSQPTFGLAGAGHEQFF. The DNA of the CDR3 is TGCGCCAGCAGCCAACCGACATTTGGTCTAGCGGGGGCGGGCCATGAGCAGTTCTTC.

The chain uses TRBV7-9 and TRBJ2-3, with TRBD2 matching 11 bases. The J segment lost 5 bases and the V segment lost 5 bases, leaving 6 bases of the junction unmatched. The CDR3 spans 15 residues. Per germline, CDR1 SEHNR and CDR2 FQNEAQ (reference sequence). The CDR3 protein is CASSLGTSGGDTQYF. The CDR3 nucleotides read TGTGCCAGCAGCCTAGGTACTAGCGGGGGAGATACGCAGTATTTT. The variable domain in full, completed from reference TRBV7-9 and TRBJ2-3, reads DTGVSQNPRHKITKRGQNVTFRCDPISEHNRLYWYRQTLGQGPEFLTYFQNEAQLEKSRLLSDRFSAERPKGSFSTLEIQRTEQGDSAMYLCASSLGTSGGDTQYFGPGTRLTVL.

The J gene is TRBJ1-2, the V gene TRBV30, with no clear D. Germline CDR1 GTSNPN, CDR2 SVGIG (reference sequence). CDR3 length: 13 residues. The V end was cut by 3 bases, the J end by 4 bases, with 12 bases between. Here the CDR3 DNA reads TGTGCCTGGAGCGCAGGCGTGATCTATGGCTACACCTTC. Translation: CAWSAGVIYGYTF. The variable domain in full, completed from reference TRBV30 and TRBJ1-2, reads SQTIHQWPATLVQPVGSPLSLECTVEGTSNPNLYWYRQAAGRGLQLLFYSVGIGQISSEVPQNLSASRPQDRQFILSSKKLLLSDSGFYLCAWSAGVIYGYTFGSGTRLTVV.

This clone was observed once. The chain joins TRBV6-6 to TRBJ2-3; D gene uncertain. The CDR3 is 15 amino acids. The germline V gene encodes CDR1 MNHNY and CDR2 SVGAGI (reference sequence). Trimming pared 1 base from V and 4 bases from J, leaving 12 bases between. CDR3 coding DNA: TGTGCCAGCAGTTACTGGGCTACCGTGTCAGATACGCAGTATTTT. Amino acid sequence: CASSYWATVSDTQYF.

This sequence joins TRBV19 and TRBJ1-5; tentative D call: TRBD1 (5 bases). CDR3 length equals 15 residues. Trimming stripped 1 base from V and 0 bases from J, with 7 bases between. Germline-derived CDR1 and CDR2 are LNHDA and SQIVND (reference sequence). This chain's CDR3 is CASSIGTYSNQPQHF. The CDR3 DNA sequence: TGTGCCAGTAGTATAGGGACATATAGCAATCAGCCCCAGCATTTT. The full variable domain, rest sourced from reference TRBV19 and TRBJ1-5, is DGGITQSPKYLFRKEGQNVTLSCEQNLNHDAMYWYRQDPGQGLRLIYYSQIVNDFQKGDIAEGYSVSREKKESFPLTVTSAQKNPTAFYLCASSIGTYSNQPQHFGDGTRLSIL.

The J gene is TRBJ2-7, the V gene TRBV5-4, with 13 nucleotides matching TRBD2. After removal of 3 bases from V and 4 bases from J, the junction contained 4 bases not matched to a gene. The CDR3 is 15 residues long. Germline V lookup: CDR1 SGHNT, CDR2 YYREEE (reference sequence). CDR3 in amino acids: CASSYGTSGKYEQYF. As DNA, the CDR3 is TGTGCCAGCAGCTACGGGACTAGCGGGAAGTACGAGCAGTACTTC.